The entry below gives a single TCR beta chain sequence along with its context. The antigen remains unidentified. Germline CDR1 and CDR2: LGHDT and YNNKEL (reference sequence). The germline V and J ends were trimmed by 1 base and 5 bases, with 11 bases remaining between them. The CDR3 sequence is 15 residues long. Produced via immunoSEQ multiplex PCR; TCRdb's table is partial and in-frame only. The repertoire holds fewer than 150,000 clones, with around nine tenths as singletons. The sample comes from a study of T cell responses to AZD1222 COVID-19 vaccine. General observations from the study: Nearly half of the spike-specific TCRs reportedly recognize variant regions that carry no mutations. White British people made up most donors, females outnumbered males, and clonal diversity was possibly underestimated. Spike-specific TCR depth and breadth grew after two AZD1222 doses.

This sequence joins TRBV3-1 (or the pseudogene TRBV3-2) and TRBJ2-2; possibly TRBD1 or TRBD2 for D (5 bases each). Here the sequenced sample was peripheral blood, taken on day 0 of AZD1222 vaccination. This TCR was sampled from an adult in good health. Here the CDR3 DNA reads TGTGCCAGCAGCCAAGCGGGACGCGATACCGGGGAGCTGTTTTTT. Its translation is CASSQAGRDTGELFF.